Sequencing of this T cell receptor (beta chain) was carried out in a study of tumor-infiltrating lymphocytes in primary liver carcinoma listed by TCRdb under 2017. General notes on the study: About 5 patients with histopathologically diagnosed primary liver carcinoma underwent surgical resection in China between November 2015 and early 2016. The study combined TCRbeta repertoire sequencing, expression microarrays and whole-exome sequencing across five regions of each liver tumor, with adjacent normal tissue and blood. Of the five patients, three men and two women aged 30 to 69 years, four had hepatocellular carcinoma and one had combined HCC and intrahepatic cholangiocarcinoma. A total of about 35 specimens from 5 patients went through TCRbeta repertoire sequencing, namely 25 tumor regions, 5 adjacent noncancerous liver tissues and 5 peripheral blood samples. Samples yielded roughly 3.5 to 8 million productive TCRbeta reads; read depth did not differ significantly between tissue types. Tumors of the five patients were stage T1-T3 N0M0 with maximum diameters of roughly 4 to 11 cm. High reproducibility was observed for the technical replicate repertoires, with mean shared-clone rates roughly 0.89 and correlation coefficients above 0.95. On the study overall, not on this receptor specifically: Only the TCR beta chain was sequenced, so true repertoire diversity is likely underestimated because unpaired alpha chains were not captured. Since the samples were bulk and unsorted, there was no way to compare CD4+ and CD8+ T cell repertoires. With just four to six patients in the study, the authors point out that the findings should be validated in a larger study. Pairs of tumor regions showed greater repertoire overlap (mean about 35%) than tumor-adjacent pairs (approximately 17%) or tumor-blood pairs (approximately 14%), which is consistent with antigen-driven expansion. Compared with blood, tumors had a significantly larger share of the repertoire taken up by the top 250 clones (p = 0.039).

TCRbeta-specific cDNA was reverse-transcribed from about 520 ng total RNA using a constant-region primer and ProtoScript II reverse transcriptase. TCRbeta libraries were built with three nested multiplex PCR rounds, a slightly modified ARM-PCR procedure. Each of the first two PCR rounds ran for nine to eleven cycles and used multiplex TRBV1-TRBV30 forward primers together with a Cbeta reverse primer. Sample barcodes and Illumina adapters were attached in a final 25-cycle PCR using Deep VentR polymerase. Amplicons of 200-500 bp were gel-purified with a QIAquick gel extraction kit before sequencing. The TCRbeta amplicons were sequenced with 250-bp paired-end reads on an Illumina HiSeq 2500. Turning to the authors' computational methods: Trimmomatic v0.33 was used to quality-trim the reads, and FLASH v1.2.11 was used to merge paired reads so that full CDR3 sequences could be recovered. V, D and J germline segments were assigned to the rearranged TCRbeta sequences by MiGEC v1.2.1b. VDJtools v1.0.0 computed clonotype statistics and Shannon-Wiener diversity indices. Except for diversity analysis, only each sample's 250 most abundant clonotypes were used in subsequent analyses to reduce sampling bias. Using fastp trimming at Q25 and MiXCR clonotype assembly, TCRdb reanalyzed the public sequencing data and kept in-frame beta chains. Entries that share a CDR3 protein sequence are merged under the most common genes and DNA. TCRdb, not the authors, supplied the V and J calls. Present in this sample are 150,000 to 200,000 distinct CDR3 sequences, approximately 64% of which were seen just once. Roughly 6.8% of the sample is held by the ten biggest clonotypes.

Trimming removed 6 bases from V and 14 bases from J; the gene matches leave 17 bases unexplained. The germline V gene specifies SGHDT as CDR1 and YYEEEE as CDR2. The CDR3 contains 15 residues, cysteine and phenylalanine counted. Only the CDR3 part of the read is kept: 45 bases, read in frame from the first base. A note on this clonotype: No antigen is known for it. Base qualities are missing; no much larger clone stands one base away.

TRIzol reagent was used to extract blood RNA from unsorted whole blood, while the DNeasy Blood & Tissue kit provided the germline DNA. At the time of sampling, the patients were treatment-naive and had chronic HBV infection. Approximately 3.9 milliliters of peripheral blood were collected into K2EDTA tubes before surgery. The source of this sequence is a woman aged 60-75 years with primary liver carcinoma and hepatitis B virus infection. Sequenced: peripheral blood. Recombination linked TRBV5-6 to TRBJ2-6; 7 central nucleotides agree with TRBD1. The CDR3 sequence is CASNFRQGLTNFLTF. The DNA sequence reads TGTGCCAGCAACTTTAGACAGGGCCTCACGAACTTCCTGACTTTC. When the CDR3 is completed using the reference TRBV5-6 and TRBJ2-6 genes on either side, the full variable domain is DAGVTQSPTHLIKTRGQQVTLRCSPKSGHDTVSWYQQALGQGPQFIFQYYEEEERQRGNFPDRFSGHQFPNYSSELNVNALLLGDSALYLCASNFRQGLTNFLTFGAGSRLTVL.